These T cell receptor beta chains were read from a single sample in a study of T-cell reconstitution after alpha-beta-depleted transplantation in children. TCRdb ran MiXCR on the PCR reads and lists one entry per CDR3 protein. The sample records hundreds of thousands of distinct CDR3 sequences, roughly 23% being singletons. Sample: PBMCs, mostly from graft donor cells, taken 360 days after TCRalphabeta/CD19-depleted stem cell transplant. These receptors were collected from a boy younger than two who had a stem cell transplant for acute myeloid leukemia, so the T cells may come from the graft donor. The CDR3 runs from the conserved cysteine through the conserved F or W. A D gene is named only where the DNA matches it firmly. Part of the rows lack a size; the others show once, few, many or a class for expanded clones.

j_call v_call clone_size d_call cdr3_nt cdr3_aa
TRBJ2-5 TRBV6-4 . TRBD1 TGTGCCAGCAGCAATATACAGGGGAACCAAGAGACCCAGTACTTC CASSNIQGNQETQYF
TRBJ2-2 TRBV6-1 few . TGTGCCAGCAGCCCTTCGACAGCCCCGGTCACCGGGGAGCTGTTTTTT CASSPSTAPVTGELFF
TRBJ2-1 TRBV12-3/TRBV12-4 . TRBD1 TGTGCCAGCAGTCCGCCGACAGGGCGAAATGAGCAGTTCTTC CASSPPTGRNEQFF
TRBJ2-7 TRBV13 many TRBD1 TGTGCCAGCAGCTTAGAGGCAGGGGGCGCCGAGCAGTACTTC CASSLEAGGAEQYF
TRBJ2-7 TRBV24-1 . TRBD2 TGTGCCACCAGTGATCCTGGGACTAGCCGCTCCTACGAGCAGTACTTC CATSDPGTSRSYEQYF
TRBJ1-2 TRBV28 . TRBD1 TGTGCCAGCAGGGGTGGACAGGCCCCCTATGGCTACACCTTC CASRGGQAPYGYTF
TRBJ2-3 TRBV25-1 . . TGTGCCAGCAGTTGGAGGGAGACAGATACGCAGTATTTT CASSWRETDTQYF
TRBJ1-2 TRBV5-1 . . TGCGCCAGCAGCTTGGAGGGTACGAGGTTCTATGGCTACACCTTC CASSLEGTRFYGYTF
TRBJ2-1 TRBV6-9 many . TGTGCCACCAGGGGATACAATGAGCAGTTCTTC CATRGYNEQFF
TRBJ1-5 TRBV12-3/TRBV12-4 few . TGTGCCAGCAGCCTCGGGGGGGGCGACAATCAGCCCCAGCATTTT CASSLGGGDNQPQHF
TRBJ2-1 TRBV20-1 many TRBD2 TGCAGCACAGTAGCGGGGGGCCTTGTCTATGAGCAGTTCTTC CSTVAGGLVYEQFF
TRBJ2-1 TRBV11-2 few TRBD2 TGTGCCAGCAGTTATCGGGGGGCCTACAATGAGCAGTTCTTC CASSYRGAYNEQFF
TRBJ1-5 TRBV10-3 many TRBD1 TGTGCCATCAGTGAGTCGGCGGGACAGCCCGGCCAGCCCCAGCATTTT CAISESAGQPGQPQHF
TRBJ1-1 TRBV15 . TRBD1 TGTGCCACCAGCAGAGTTCGACAGGGCGGCACTGAAGCTTTCTTT CATSRVRQGGTEAFF
TRBJ2-2 TRBV29-1 many . TGCAGCGTTGAAAAGGGGGCCGGGGAGCTGTTTTTT CSVEKGAGELFF
TRBJ2-3 TRBV10-3 many . TGTGCCATCAGTGAAGAGTCTGGCACAGATACGCAGTATTTT CAISEESGTDTQYF
TRBJ1-1 TRBV20-1 few . TGCAGTGCTAGGGCCGGATTGAACACTGAAGCTTTCTTT CSARAGLNTEAFF
TRBJ2-7 TRBV7-9 few . TGTGCCAGCAGCTCCTTCGCCAACTACGAGCAGTACTTC CASSSFANYEQYF
TRBJ2-6 TRBV27 . . TGTGCCAGCGCCCCGAGGGCTGGGGCCAACGTCCTGACTTTC CASAPRAGANVLTF
TRBJ2-3 TRBV7-2 few TRBD2 TGTGCCAGCAGCTTAGCGGCCAGCGGGGGCACAGATACGCAGTATTTT CASSLAASGGTDTQYF
TRBJ2-1 TRBV29-1 many . TGCAGCGCCCTTAGAAGCACCTACAATGAGCAGTTCTTC CSALRSTYNEQFF
TRBJ2-7 TRBV28 . TRBD1 TGTGCCAGCCTAGGGGGCGACGAGCAGTACTTC CASLGGDEQYF
TRBJ2-5 TRBV20-1 . TRBD1 TGCAGCCCCATGGCCAGACAGGGTGGCCAAGAGACCCAGTACTTC CSPMARQGGQETQYF
TRBJ2-1 TRBV4-3 few TRBD2 TGCGCCAGCAGCCAAGTTGGGGGACTAGCGTACGGGGAATCCTACAATGAGCAGTTCTTC CASSQVGGLAYGESYNEQFF
TRBJ2-6 TRBV20-1 many . TGCAGTGCTAGAGATTTCGGAGGGGCCAACGTCCTGACTTTC CSARDFGGANVLTF
TRBJ1-5 TRBV20-1 few . TGCAGTGCTAGAGATCCCAGGGGCAGCAATCAGCCCCAGCATTTT CSARDPRGSNQPQHF
TRBJ1-1 TRBV20-1 few . TGCAGTGCTAGAGATATCAGGCAAACTGAAGCTTTCTTT CSARDIRQTEAFF
TRBJ2-3 TRBV28 . TRBD2 TGTGCCAGCAGTCAAACCCGACTAGCGGAGGATACGCAGTATTTT CASSQTRLAEDTQYF
TRBJ2-5 TRBV5-1 many TRBD1 TGCGCCAGCAGCTTGGGACAGACAGGGCGACAAGAGACCCAGTACTTC CASSLGQTGRQETQYF
TRBJ1-2 TRBV20-1 many . TGCAGTGCTAGACCCCGGGACATGTTCCCCTATGGCTACACCTTC CSARPRDMFPYGYTF
TRBJ2-2 TRBV20-1 many . TGCAGTGCAGGGCAGGGAGCCGGGGAGCTGTTTTTT CSAGQGAGELFF
TRBJ2-2 TRBV29-1 few . TGCAGCGTTGAAGACGACCAACGCGGCGGGGAGCTGTTTTTT CSVEDDQRGGELFF
TRBJ2-5 TRBV7-6 . . TGTGCCAGCAGCTTGACCGGGTCCTTAGAAGAGACCCAGTACTTC CASSLTGSLEETQYF
TRBJ1-4 TRBV5-1 few . TGCGCCAGCAGCCCCACCCGGACCGACGAAAAACTGTTTTTT CASSPTRTDEKLFF
TRBJ1-2 TRBV7-2 few . TGTGCCAGCAGCTTAGGATCCCAGGTCAACTATGGCTACACCTTC CASSLGSQVNYGYTF
TRBJ2-7 TRBV20-1 few TRBD2 TGCAGTGCCGAGAAAGCGGGGGTTGCCTCCTACGAGCAGTACTTC CSAEKAGVASYEQYF
TRBJ1-1 TRBV29-1 many . TGCAGCGTTGCCCCCGGGTCTGGGAACACTGAAGCTTTCTTT CSVAPGSGNTEAFF
TRBJ1-1 TRBV7-9 . . TGTGCCAGCAGCTCAACCGCTTTCCGGTCCGTCGACACTGAAGCTTTCTTT CASSSTAFRSVDTEAFF
TRBJ2-3 TRBV7-2 . . TGTGCCAGCAGCTTAGGCCCTCCCGGAGGAGGCACAGATACGCAGTATTTT CASSLGPPGGGTDTQYF
TRBJ2-7 TRBV10-3 . TRBD2 TGTGCCATCAGTGAGTATGGGGAGGGGACCTACGAGCAGTACTTC CAISEYGEGTYEQYF
TRBJ1-4 TRBV27 . . TGTGCCAGCAGTTTAAGGGGAGGGATCATAGGGGAAAAACTGTTTTTT CASSLRGGIIGEKLFF
TRBJ2-3 TRBV7-3 . . TGTGCCAGCAGCCTTCAGGGCGGTGAAGATACGCAGTATTTT CASSLQGGEDTQYF
TRBJ1-2 TRBV20-1 . . TGCAGCGCCCCATTCCGGGACATGACCGGCTACACCTTC CSAPFRDMTGYTF
TRBJ2-3 TRBV29-1 many . TGCAGCGTTGGAACAGGTTACACAGATACGCAGTATTTT CSVGTGYTDTQYF
TRBJ2-7 TRBV12-3/TRBV12-4 many . TGTGCCAGCAGTGTCCACCGGGACGGTTCCTACGAGCAGTACTTC CASSVHRDGSYEQYF
TRBJ1-4 TRBV7-9 . . TGTGCCAGCAGCCTACACAGGGCGGCTGAAAAACTGTTTTTT CASSLHRAAEKLFF
TRBJ2-3 TRBV20-1 . . TGCAGTGCGAACGGGGGCTACTCTCTTATAAATACGCAGTATTTT CSANGGYSLINTQYF
TRBJ2-2 TRBV3-1 few . TGTGCCAGCAGCCAAGAGTGGGAGGGGGCGACCGGGGAGCTGTTTTTT CASSQEWEGATGELFF
TRBJ1-1 TRBV6-1 few . TGTGCCAGCGGCCTTGGGACACTGAACACTGAAGCTTTCTTT CASGLGTLNTEAFF
TRBJ2-7 TRBV5-1 . TRBD2 TGCGCCAGCAGCTTGGAGCGGGGCGGGTCCTACGAGCAGTACTTC CASSLERGGSYEQYF
TRBJ2-7 TRBV25-1 . . TGTGCCAGCAGGGCGGAAAGATCTTACGAGCAGTACTTC CASRAERSYEQYF
TRBJ1-1 TRBV10-3 few . TGTGCCATCAGTGACCCCGGACAATCTCCGACTGAAGCTTTCTTT CAISDPGQSPTEAFF
TRBJ2-1 TRBV6-2/TRBV6-3 . TRBD2 TGTGCCAGCAGTGAGCGGGGGGAGTACAATGAGCAGTTCTTC CASSERGEYNEQFF